These 7 T cell receptor beta chains were sequenced from one sample in a study of tumor and adjacent non-tumor tissue in lung cancer. No cell sorting was done before RNA was extracted from the tissue. Three rounds of nested PCR, following a modified ARM-PCR protocol, produced the TCRbeta library. TCRdb itself ran the multiplex PCR reads through MiXCR, one entry per CDR3 protein. The data show roughly 70,000 distinct CDR3 sequences, about three quarters seen once. Sample: lung tumor tissue. The receptor source for this set is a man between 60 and 75 years old with non-small cell lung cancer.

This clonotype has just one count. Lacking the conserved final phenylalanine or tryptophan, this CDR3 likely reflects a read error. The chain links TRBV20-1 to TRBJ2-3; tentatively, D is TRBD2 (7 bases). The CDR3 is 14 residues long. Germline CDR1 and CDR2: DFQATT and SNEGSKA (reference sequence). CDR3 nucleotide sequence: TGCAGTGTTAGAGAGGGGGAGGGGACAGATACGCAGTATCTT. This gives the protein CSVREGEGTDTQYL.

On this clonotype: One end of the junction varies from germline; a read error may be responsible. The chain couples TRBV20-1 to TRBJ2-2, with D perhaps matching TRBD1 or TRBD2 (5 bases each). This CDR3 has 16 residues. The germline V gene encodes CDR1 DFQATT and CDR2 SNEGSKA (reference sequence). CDR3 region: CSASKTIGAFPVELFF. CDR3 nucleotide sequence: TGCAGTGCTAGCAAGACTATCGGGGCGTTCCCTGTGGAGCTGTTTTTC.

In this sample, this clonotype turned up a few times. The chain recombines TRBV7-9 with TRBJ2-5; D uncertain. The V end was cut by 5 bases, the J end by 7 bases, with 11 bases between. There are 12 residues in the CDR3. Germline V gives CDR1 SEHNR, CDR2 FQNEAQ (reference sequence). The CDR3: CASSPGGWTQYF. The CDR3 nucleotides read TGTGCCAGCAGCCCGGGTGGGTGGACCCAGTACTTC.

Notes on this clonotype: Likely a read error: the CDR3 ends without its conserved phenylalanine or tryptophan. The V call is TRBV7-8, the J call TRBJ1-5; unclear D gene. From germline, CDR1 is SGHVS and CDR2 FQNEAQ. This CDR3 region has 16 residues. In nucleotides, the CDR3 is TGTGCCAGCAGCTTAGTTTCGGACCTTAGCAGTCAGCCCCAGCATTTA. Its translation: CASSLVSDLSSQPQHL.

This clonotype was counted a few times. The chain recombines TRBV6-5 with TRBJ2-7; tentative D call: TRBD2 (5 bases). The CDR3 is made up of 15 amino acids. The V gene lost 6 bases and the J gene lost 4 bases, with 19 bases spanning the gap. Germline CDR1 and CDR2: MNHEY and SVGAGI. CDR3: CASSESRGRYYEQYF. The CDR3, as DNA: TGTGCCAGCAGCGAATCCCGGGGAAGATATTACGAGCAGTACTTC.

Worth noting for this clonotype: At one end, the junction sequence differs from germline, possibly due to a read error. The V call is TRBV5-1, the J call TRBJ2-7, with D perhaps TRBD2 (6 bases). The CDR3 loop spans 15 amino acids. The germline gives CDR1 SGHRS, CDR2 YFSETQ. The CDR3: CASSSRDFSSYEQYF. In DNA, the CDR3 is TGTGCCAGCAGCTCAAGGGACTTTTCCTCCTACGAGCAGTACTTC.

With respect to this clonotype: Mismatch with germline at one junction end may stem from a read error. The genes are TRBV6-5 and TRBJ1-5, with a possible D match to TRBD1 (6 bases). From germline, CDR1 is MNHEY and CDR2 SVGAGI. The CDR3 extends over 13 amino acids. CDR3 sequence reads: CTSRNGQSAPQHF. The CDR3 region has the DNA TGTACCAGCAGGAACGGACAGTCGGCGCCCCAGCATTTT.